This passage covers 30 T cell receptor beta chains from one sample sequenced in a study of blood T cells in healthy people across ages. A sample-barcoded 5' primer and a J-beta primer mix were used in a second PCR of roughly 6 to 11 cycles. MiXCR, run by TCRdb on the 5' RACE reads, gives a single entry per CDR3 protein. Counted here are more than 1,400,000 distinct CDR3 sequences, approximately 38% occurring once; the ten biggest clones make up roughly 8.2%. The specimen was blood. Receptors originate from a woman aged 18-29 years in good health.

The rearrangement uses TRBV24-1 and TRBJ2-5, with D perhaps TRBD1 (6 bases). The ends were cut back, 4 bases at V and 3 bases at J, with 8 bases in the middle. CDR1 and CDR2 (germline): KGHDR, SFDVKD. The length of the CDR3 is 13 residues. The CDR3 DNA is TGTGCCACCAGTGACTGGACAGAAGAGACCCAGTACTTC. It yields the protein CATSDWTEETQYF.

J is TRBJ2-7 and V is TRBV20-1; no firm D call. The V gene lost 1 base and the J gene lost 2 bases, with 12 bases spanning the gap. CDR3 length: 14 residues. CDR1 is DFQATT and CDR2 is SNEGSKA in the germline V gene (reference sequence). Here the CDR3 DNA reads TGCAGTGCTAGAGGGAGTGGGGTCGCCTACGAGCAGTACTTC. It encodes CSARGSGVAYEQYF.

V and J are TRBV5-6 and TRBJ1-1, with no clear D. The V end lost 2 bases, the J end lost 2 bases, and 13 bases lay between the germline ends. The germline gives CDR1 SGHDT, CDR2 YYEEEE. The length of the CDR3 is 15 residues. The CDR3 region is CASSFVPGSNTEAFF. The CDR3 DNA sequence: TGTGCCAGCAGCTTTGTCCCGGGAAGTAACACTGAAGCTTTCTTT.

The genes are TRBV12-3 or TRBV12-4 and TRBJ2-7, with TRBD2 as a possible D gene (6 bases). The length of the CDR3 is 14 residues. With 5 bases removed from V and 6 bases from J, the gap between germline ends came to 17 bases. CDR3 in amino acids: CASSPNPGVGEQYF. The CDR3 nucleotides are TGTGCCAGCAGTCCAAACCCGGGGGTTGGCGAGCAGTACTTC.

The rearrangement uses TRBV12-3 or TRBV12-4 and TRBJ1-1; D possibly corresponds to TRBD1 (6 bases). The CDR3 covers 15 residues. Trimming removed 6 bases at V and 5 bases at J, with 19 bases between. Written as DNA, the CDR3 is TGTGCCAGCAGGAGGGGGTGGGAGGGTCGGACTGAAGCTTTCTTT. It yields the protein CASRRGWEGRTEAFF.

The chain carries TRBV5-1 and TRBJ2-7, with D uncertain. The CDR3 sequence is 13 residues long. CDR1 and CDR2 (germline): SGHRS, YFSETQ. V was clipped by 4 bases and J by 6 bases, with 14 bases between them. This CDR3 reads CASSEPLEAEQYF. CDR3 sequence (DNA): TGCGCCAGCAGCGAACCTTTAGAAGCCGAGCAGTACTTC.

This chain connects TRBV7-9 to TRBJ1-2, with TRBD1 identical over 9 bases. V shed 5 bases and J 4 bases; nucleotides not matched to a gene: 8. Germline V gene lookup returns CDR1 SEHNR and CDR2 FQNEAQ (reference sequence). The CDR3 runs 15 residues. The CDR3 DNA reads TGTGCCAGCAGCGCGAGGACAGGGGAAACCTATGGCTACACCTTC. This sequence encodes CASSARTGETYGYTF. Based on the CDR3 plus reference TRBV7-9 and TRBJ1-2, the full variable domain is DTGVSQNPRHKITKRGQNVTFRCDPISEHNRLYWYRQTLGQGPEFLTYFQNEAQLEKSRLLSDRFSAERPKGSFSTLEIQRTEQGDSAMYLCASSARTGETYGYTFGSGTRLTVV.

The chain carries TRBV18 and TRBJ2-3; possibly TRBD1 for D (6 bases). Trimming took off 0 bases at V and 0 bases at J, with 10 bases between the two ends. CDR1 KGHSH and CDR2 LQKENI come from the germline V gene. The length of the CDR3 is 16 residues. CDR3 DNA: TGTGCCAGCTCACCACCGGTGGGGGCTAGCACAGATACGCAGTATTTT. It specifies CASSPPVGASTDTQYF.

V and J are TRBV5-1 and TRBJ1-1; tentative D call: TRBD1 (6 bases). CDR3 size: 16 residues. Per the germline V gene, CDR1 is SGHRS and CDR2 is YFSETQ. Trimming shortened V by 4 bases and J by 1 base, and 17 bases separated the two germline ends. The CDR3 sequence: CASSPEGGTRNTEAFF. The CDR3 DNA follows: TGCGCCAGCAGCCCCGAGGGGGGGACTCGGAACACTGAAGCTTTCTTT.

The chain carries TRBV20-1 and TRBJ2-7, with D possibly TRBD2 on 5 matching bases. Between the trimmed V and J ends, which lost 0 bases and 1 base, there was a span of 16 bases. The CDR3 consists of 16 residues. Looked up from germline, CDR1 is DFQATT and CDR2 is SNEGSKA (reference sequence). The CDR3 protein is CSARDKERPHSYEQYF. For the CDR3, the DNA is TGCAGTGCTAGAGATAAGGAGCGGCCCCATTCCTACGAGCAGTACTTC.

J is TRBJ2-2 and V is TRBV14; 10 bases map to TRBD1. CDR1 is SGHDN and CDR2 is FVKESK in the germline V gene. Unmatched junction bases numbered 9, after V lost 2 bases and J lost 3 bases. This CDR3 is built from 18 residues. The CDR3 DNA reads as TGTGCCAGCAGCCAACGGGACAGGGGAAGCTGGGACACCGGGGAGCTGTTTTTT. This codes for CASSQRDRGSWDTGELFF.

Regarding this clonotype: The junction does not match germline at one end; this may be a read error. The V call is TRBV28, the J call TRBJ2-1, with 8 bases aligning to TRBD2. This CDR3 region has 14 residues. From germline, CDR1 is MDHEN and CDR2 SYDVKM. CDR3 DNA sequence: TGTGCCGGCAGTTTTGGGGGTGGCGGGGGGGAGCAGTTCTTC. Its translation: CAGSFGGGGGEQFF.

The V call is TRBV28, the J call TRBJ2-6; D is undetermined. Germline V gives CDR1 MDHEN, CDR2 SYDVKM. With 3 bases removed from V and 0 bases from J, the gap between germline ends came to 9 bases. The CDR3 spans 16 residues. CDR3 sequence reads: CASSLGKRSGANVLTF. CDR3 DNA sequence: TGTGCCAGCAGTTTGGGGAAACGCTCTGGGGCCAACGTCCTGACTTTC.

The chain uses TRBV20-1 and TRBJ2-5; 8 bases fit TRBD2. Germline trimming cut 4 bases from V and 4 bases from J; bases unmatched to any gene: 5. This CDR3 is 13 amino acids long. Per the germline V gene, CDR1 is DFQATT and CDR2 is SNEGSKA (reference sequence). CDR3 loop: CSAIGLAGETQYF. The CDR3 nucleotides read TGCAGTGCTATAGGCCTAGCGGGAGAGACCCAGTACTTC.

The chain links TRBV29-1 to TRBJ2-2; no definite D call. The CDR3 is 13 amino acids. CDR1 is SQVTM and CDR2 is ANQGSEA in the germline V gene. V lost 3 bases and J 4 bases, leaving 9 bases between the germline ends. CDR3 region: CSVELGSTGELFF. The CDR3 coding sequence is TGCAGCGTTGAGTTAGGTTCCACCGGGGAGCTGTTTTTT.

The chain uses TRBV20-1 and TRBJ2-3; possible D gene TRBD2, 5 bases. Germline loops: CDR1 DFQATT, CDR2 SNEGSKA (reference sequence). V lost 0 bases, J lost 0 bases, and 13 bases lay in between. The CDR3 contains 16 residues. The DNA for the CDR3 is TGCAGTGCTAGAGAGGGAGTTAGTGCTAGCACAGATACGCAGTATTTT. Its translation is CSAREGVSASTDTQYF.

The chain couples TRBV27 to TRBJ2-5, with unresolved D. Near its end, the DNA agrees better with TRBJ2-7, so the J call may be wrong. CDR1 and CDR2 (germline): MNHEY, SMNVEV (reference sequence). The CDR3 covers 14 residues. Written as DNA, the CDR3 is TGTGCCAGCAGTGTCGGACCCGCCACCTACGAGCAGTACTTC. Its translation is CASSVGPATYEQYF.

This chain links TRBV7-9 with TRBJ1-1; 10 nucleotides agree with TRBD1. The CDR3 contains 16 residues. Germline CDR1 is SEHNR and CDR2 is FQNEAQ (reference sequence). V gave up 4 bases and J gave up 1 base; unmatched junction bases: 6. The CDR3: CASSSADRGPNTEAFF. In DNA, the CDR3 is TGTGCCAGCAGCTCCGCCGACAGGGGGCCGAACACTGAAGCTTTCTTT.

This clonotype was detected only a few times. The chain recombines TRBV3-1 with TRBJ2-1; tentatively, D is TRBD1 (6 bases). Per germline, CDR1 LGHDT and CDR2 YNNKEL (reference sequence). The germline V and J ends were trimmed by 3 bases and 2 bases, with 14 bases remaining between them. CDR3 size: 16 residues. CDR3 protein: CASSHTGQGPYNEQFF. The CDR3 DNA reads as TGTGCCAGCAGCCATACCGGCCAGGGGCCCTACAATGAGCAGTTCTTC.

This clonotype was seen repeatedly, ten times or more. The chain uses TRBV27 and TRBJ1-1; D gene ambiguous. With 3 bases removed from V and 4 bases from J, the gap between germline ends came to 6 bases. This CDR3 has 12 residues. In germline, CDR1 is MNHEY, CDR2 SMNVEV (reference sequence). The CDR3 is CASSFVGTEAFF. In DNA, the CDR3 is TGTGCCAGCAGTTTCGTGGGCACTGAAGCTTTCTTT.

The rearrangement uses TRBV27 and TRBJ2-6, with unresolved D. The CDR3 is 19 amino acids. Germline V gene data show CDR1 as MNHEY and CDR2 as SMNVEV (reference sequence). V lost 6 bases and J 0 bases, leaving 21 bases between the germline ends. DNA of the CDR3: TGTGCCAGCAGCTTTCCCAGCAAACACAATCACTCTGGGGCCAACGTCCTGACTTTC. Translation: CASSFPSKHNHSGANVLTF.

This clonotype came up once. A read error may be the cause here, since a much bigger clone is one base away. The chain joins TRBV6-6 to TRBJ1-1, with D perhaps TRBD1 (5 bases). The V end lost 6 bases, the J end lost 9 bases, and 14 bases lay between the germline ends. CDR3 size: 12 residues. The V gene's germline CDR1 is MNHNY and CDR2 SVGAGI (reference sequence). The chain's CDR3 is CASSDRRAQAFF. DNA for the CDR3: TGTGCCAGCAGCGACAGACGGGCCCAAGCTTTCTTT.

This clonotype came up a few times. V usage is TRBV12-3 or TRBV12-4 and J usage is TRBJ1-1; D is possibly TRBD1 (5 bases). CDR3 length equals 15 residues. V was cut by 4 bases and J by 6 bases, with 18 bases left in between. CDR3 nucleotides: TGTGCCAGCAGTTCCTCACCCAGGGAATTGGCTGAAGCTTTCTTT. Translation gives CASSSSPRELAEAFF.

About this clonotype: Mismatch with germline at one junction end may stem from a read error. The chain is built from TRBV5-1 and TRBJ2-2, with D hard to call. The CDR3 spans 15 residues. Germline-derived CDR1 and CDR2 are SGHRS and YFSETQ. CDR3 amino acids: CASSLSLANAGELFF. The DNA for the CDR3 is TGCGCCAGCAGCTTATCCCTCGCGAACGCCGGGGAGCTGTTTTTT.

This chain links TRBV7-9 with TRBJ2-1, with a possible D match to TRBD2 (5 bases). Trimming shortened V by 3 bases and J by 2 bases, and 11 bases separated the two germline ends. CDR3 size: 15 residues. Per germline, CDR1 SEHNR and CDR2 FQNEAQ (reference sequence). The CDR3 nucleotides are TGTGCCAGCAGCTTTCAGGACGGGACCTACAATGAGCAGTTCTTC. It codes for CASSFQDGTYNEQFF.

The chain combines TRBV12-3 or TRBV12-4 with TRBJ2-3; D call uncertain. This CDR3 comprises 15 residues. Trimming removed 6 bases from V and 1 base from J, with 14 bases in between. DNA for the CDR3: TGTGCCAGCAGACCCTCGGGTGAAGGCACAGATACGCAGTATTTT. Translation: CASRPSGEGTDTQYF.

CDR3: CASSLDPLGDTQYF. The CDR3 coding sequence is TGTGCCAGCAGCTTGGACCCTTTAGGGGACACACAGTACTTC. V is TRBV5-4 and J is TRBJ2-4, with D perhaps TRBD1 (6 bases). CDR1 and CDR2 (germline): SGHNT, YYREEE (reference sequence). The CDR3 length is 14 residues. The V end lost 0 bases, the J end lost 13 bases, and 17 bases lay between the germline ends. Variable domain in full (rest from reference TRBV5-4 and TRBJ2-4): ETGVTQSPTHLIKTRGQQVTLRCSSQSGHNTVSWYQQALGQGPQFIFQYYREEENGRGNFPPRFSGLQFPNYSSELNVNALELDDSALYLCASSLDPLGDTQYFGAGTRLSVL.

The genes are TRBV7-8 and TRBJ2-1; TRBD2 matches 16 bases. J gave up 0 bases and V 7 bases, and 9 bases lay outside the gene matches. CDR1 SGHVS and CDR2 FQNEAQ come from the germline V gene. The CDR3 has 19 residues. The DNA of the CDR3 is TGTGCCAGCAAGAAGGGGACTAGCGGGGGGGGGAGCTCCTACAATGAGCAGTTCTTC. This codes for CASKKGTSGGGSSYNEQFF.

This clonotype has more than one count but fewer than ten. The rearrangement links TRBV7-3 to TRBJ2-3, with 8 bases that match TRBD1. Germline-derived CDR1 and CDR2 are SGHTA and FQGTGA. There are 15 residues in the CDR3. V shed 5 bases and J 2 bases; nucleotides not matched to a gene: 6. The CDR3 DNA is TGTGCCAGCAGCGTTGGGGACAGGTCCACAGATACGCAGTATTTT. It translates to CASSVGDRSTDTQYF.

The CDR3 loop is CSAPGLNTGELFF. CDR3 bases: TGCAGTGCACCGGGACTTAACACCGGGGAGCTGTTTTTT. The chain uses TRBV20-1 and TRBJ2-2; D possibly corresponds to TRBD2 (6 bases). The germline gives CDR1 DFQATT, CDR2 SNEGSKA (reference sequence). The CDR3 is 13 amino acids. Trimming took 6 bases from V and 2 from J, leaving 10 bases between them.